Sequencing of this T cell receptor beta chain was carried out in a study of cytomegalovirus exposure and HLA in healthy donors. Study-wide context: Inside one of the first data releases sat around 85 million unique TCRs taken from HLA-typed donors.

Primers included in the PCR were 60 Vbeta and 13 Jbeta primers. Assay: immunoSEQ multiplex PCR; the TCRdb copy retains only in-frame clones and omits some. The sample yields over 150,000 clones, about 80% seen once. Donors sampled were nominally healthy, though unrecorded immune exposures were likely. In this sample, this clone turned up once. Antigen unknown. Points from the study as a whole: Associated with cytomegalovirus, according to the listing, were 150 to 200 TCR beta chains. In presence/absence analyses, roughly uniform sequencing depth across donors was assumed.

The length of the CDR3 is 16 residues. Germline CDR1 is MGHRA and CDR2 is YSYEKL. Deletions cut 0 bases from V and 3 bases from J, with 12 bases between. The chain employs TRBV4-1 and TRBJ2-1, with D tentatively TRBD2 (5 bases). The sample was PBMCs. This TCR was recovered from a man in his thirties or forties in good health and CMV-seropositive. CDR3 DNA sequence: TGCGCCAGCAGCCAAGACGGACGGGAAGGCTACAATGAGCAGTTCTTC. It translates to CASSQDGREGYNEQFF.